The rows below give T cell receptor beta chains drawn from one sample of a study of regulatory T cells. Generated by immunoSEQ multiplex PCR, the TCRdb table keeps only in-frame clones and is missing some. The repertoire includes 10,000 or so clones, approximately 84% of them detected once, and more than 9% sits in the top ten. Source material: CD8+ T cells sorted from blood. The source of these receptors is a person between 18 and 30 years old with CD3G deficiency. Both conserved end residues are part of each CDR3. Fields, in order: J gene, V gene, D gene, clone size, CDR3 protein, CDR3 DNA. The D gene is left open where the match is weak. Some rows have no size entry. The others give once, few or many, or a class for an expanded clone.

j_gene: TRBJ1-4; v_gene: TRBV6-1; d_gene: TRBD1; abundance: NA; CDR3aa: CASSRTGLEEKLFF; CDR3nt: TGTGCCAGCAGCCGGACAGGCCTCGAAGAAAAACTGTTTTTT
j_gene: TRBJ2-3; v_gene: TRBV7-6; d_gene: NA; abundance: once; CDR3aa: CASSLTGSDTQYF; CDR3nt: TGTGCCAGCAGCCTTACAGGGTCAGATACGCAGTATTTT
j_gene: TRBJ2-7; v_gene: TRBV6-1; d_gene: NA; abundance: NA; CDR3aa: CASSETGRVYEQYF; CDR3nt: TGTGCCAGCAGTGAAACAGGCAGGGTCTACGAGCAGTACTTC
j_gene: TRBJ2-7; v_gene: TRBV28; d_gene: NA; abundance: NA; CDR3aa: CASSSRTESSYEQYF; CDR3nt: TGTGCCAGCAGTTCCCGGACTGAATCCTCCTACGAGCAGTACTTC
j_gene: TRBJ2-3; v_gene: TRBV7-8; d_gene: TRBD1; abundance: medium-sized; CDR3aa: CASSLDDRGGDTQYF; CDR3nt: TGTGCCAGCAGCTTAGATGACAGGGGAGGAGATACGCAGTATTTT
j_gene: TRBJ2-1; v_gene: TRBV27; d_gene: NA; abundance: NA; CDR3aa: CASSLTAPYNEQFF; CDR3nt: TGTGCCAGCAGTTTAACGGCCCCCTACAATGAGCAGTTCTTC
j_gene: TRBJ2-3; v_gene: TRBV28; d_gene: NA; abundance: NA; CDR3aa: CASSLAQGGPTDTQYF; CDR3nt: TGTGCCAGCAGTTTGGCCCAGGGGGGACCGACAGATACGCAGTATTTT
j_gene: TRBJ2-3; v_gene: TRBV28; d_gene: TRBD2; abundance: NA; CDR3aa: CASSLGTSGTDTQYF; CDR3nt: TGTGCCAGCAGCCTCGGGACTAGCGGCACAGATACGCAGTATTTT
j_gene: TRBJ2-7; v_gene: TRBV11-2; d_gene: NA; abundance: NA; CDR3aa: CASSSGQGTNEQYF; CDR3nt: TGTGCCAGCAGTTCGGGACAAGGCACAAACGAGCAGTACTTC
j_gene: TRBJ1-1; v_gene: TRBV5-1; d_gene: NA; abundance: NA; CDR3aa: CASSLRSGTEAFF; CDR3nt: TGCGCCAGCAGCTTGAGGAGCGGCACTGAAGCTTTCTTT
j_gene: TRBJ2-2; v_gene: TRBV7-9; d_gene: NA; abundance: NA; CDR3aa: CASSYVMAANTGELFF; CDR3nt: TGTGCCAGCAGCTACGTTATGGCTGCGAACACCGGGGAGCTGTTTTTT
j_gene: TRBJ1-1; v_gene: TRBV6-1; d_gene: NA; abundance: NA; CDR3aa: CASSAGRIEAFF; CDR3nt: TGTGCCAGCAGTGCGGGACGGATTGAAGCTTTCTTT
j_gene: TRBJ2-1; v_gene: TRBV28; d_gene: NA; abundance: NA; CDR3aa: CASSPSFTGIDNEQFF; CDR3nt: TGTGCCAGCAGCCCCTCCTTTACAGGGATAGATAATGAGCAGTTCTTC
j_gene: TRBJ2-7; v_gene: TRBV27; d_gene: TRBD1; abundance: NA; CDR3aa: CASSPGQGQQYF; CDR3nt: TGTGCCAGCAGTCCAGGACAGGGTCAGCAGTACTTC
j_gene: TRBJ1-1; v_gene: TRBV6-6; d_gene: TRBD1; abundance: NA; CDR3aa: CASSLGTAEAFF; CDR3nt: TGTGCCAGCAGTTTGGGGACAGCTGAAGCTTTCTTT